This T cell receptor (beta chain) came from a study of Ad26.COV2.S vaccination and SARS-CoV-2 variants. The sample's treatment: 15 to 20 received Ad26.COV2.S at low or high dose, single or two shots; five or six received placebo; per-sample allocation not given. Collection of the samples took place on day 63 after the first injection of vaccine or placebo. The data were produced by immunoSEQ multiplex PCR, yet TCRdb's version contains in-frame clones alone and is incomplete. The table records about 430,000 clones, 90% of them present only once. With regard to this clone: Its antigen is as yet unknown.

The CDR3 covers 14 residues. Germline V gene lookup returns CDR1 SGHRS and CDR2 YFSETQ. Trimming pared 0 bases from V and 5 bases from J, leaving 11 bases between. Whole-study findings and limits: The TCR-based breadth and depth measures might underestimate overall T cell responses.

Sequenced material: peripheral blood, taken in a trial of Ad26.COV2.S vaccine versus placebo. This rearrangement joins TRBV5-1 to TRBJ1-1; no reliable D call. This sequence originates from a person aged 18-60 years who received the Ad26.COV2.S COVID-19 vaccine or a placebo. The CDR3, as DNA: TGCGCCAGCAGCTTGGGGCAGGACGGAACTGAAGCTTTCTTT. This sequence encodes CASSLGQDGTEAFF.